This TCR beta chain was documented in a study of blood T cell repertoires in COVID-19. Study-level information: The origin of the acute and convalescent COVID-19 samples was the United States, Italy and Spain. T cells, B-cell-depleted T cells, or PBMCs provided the cDNA or gDNA that served as material.

Trimming left V 4 bases short and J 5 bases short, with 13 bases between. Germline CDR1 reads KGHDR; CDR2 reads SFDVKD. This CDR3 has 14 residues. Assay used: immunoSEQ multiplex PCR; TCRdb lists only in-frame clones, some missing. The sample yields approximately 260,000 clones, just over 90% seen once. Participants were aged roughly 18 to 90 years, lived in over 20 US areas, and enrolled virtually. Donors in Cohort 3 who had recovered were those with two negative PCRs, healthcare professional clearance, or resolution of their symptoms. The sample taken for sequencing was PBMCs or T cells enriched from blood (not recorded which). The TCR was taken from a woman aged 18-29 years who had recovered from COVID-19. This chain links TRBV24-1 with TRBJ2-5, with D maybe TRBD1 (5 bases). CDR3 sequence (DNA): TGTGCCACCAGTGACCGCAGGGTCAGCGAGACCCAGTACTTC. Protein product: CATSDRRVSETQYF.